Described below is a single T cell receptor beta chain sequence and its context. Its antigen is unidentified. An end of the junction does not agree with germline; a read error may underlie this. Profiling relied on immunoSEQ multiplex PCR, and the TCRdb table lists in-frame clones only, not all of them. The data hold about 81,000 clones, with approximately 86% observed a single time. This record comes from a study of T cell responses to AZD1222 COVID-19 vaccine. Overall study findings and caveats: Two AZD1222 doses significantly raised spike-specific TCR breadth and depth over controls. Nearly half of spike-specific TCRs reportedly go after variant regions that carry no mutations. The repertoires were collected only after the peak T cell response. Among the donors, most were white British and more were female, and clonal diversity was possibly underestimated.

The CDR3 has 12 residues. Looked up from germline, CDR1 is MNHEY and CDR2 is SMNVEV (reference sequence). The source of this sequence is an adult who received the AZD1222 COVID-19 vaccine. The sample here was peripheral blood, taken 28 days after the second AZD1222 dose. The chain employs TRBV27 and TRBJ2-3; a possible D gene is TRBD1 (6 bases). This CDR3 reads CASSFYRDMQYF. The CDR3, as DNA: TGTGCCAGCAGTTTCTACAGGGATATGCAGTATTTT.